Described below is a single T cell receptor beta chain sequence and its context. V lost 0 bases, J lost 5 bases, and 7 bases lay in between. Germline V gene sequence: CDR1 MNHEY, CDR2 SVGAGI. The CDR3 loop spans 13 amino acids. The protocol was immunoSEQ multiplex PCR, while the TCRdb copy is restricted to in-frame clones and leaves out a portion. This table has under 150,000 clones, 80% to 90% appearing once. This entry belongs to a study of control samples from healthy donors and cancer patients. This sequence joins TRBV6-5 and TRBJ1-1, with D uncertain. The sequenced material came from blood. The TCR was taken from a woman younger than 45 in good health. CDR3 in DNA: TGTGCCAGCAGTTACTCCAGGCGGACTGAAGCTTTCTTT. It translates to CASSYSRRTEAFF.